This T cell receptor beta chain was found in a study of blood T cells in healthy people across ages. Together with a sample-barcoded 5' primer, a J-beta primer mix was included in a second PCR lasting about 7 to 11 cycles. From the 5' RACE reads, TCRdb called clonotypes with MiXCR, one entry per CDR3 protein. The sample yields 850,000 or so distinct CDR3 sequences, under 30% seen once. This clonotype was counted at least ten times. CDR1 MNHEY and CDR2 SVGAGI come from the germline V gene. V lost 5 bases, J lost 6 bases, and 11 bases lay in between. The CDR3 covers 13 residues. The chain is built from TRBV6-5 and TRBJ2-1; no clear D. This TCR was sampled from an elderly woman in good health. The sequenced sample consisted of blood. In DNA form, the CDR3 reads TGTGCCAGCAGTCAACTCGGCATCAATGAGCAGTTCTTC. This gives the protein CASSQLGINEQFF.